This TCR beta chain stems from a study of vaccination and CD4 T cells after COVID-19 (dated 2022 in TCRdb). At the level of the whole study: SARS-CoV-2 positivity had been established in the convalescent patients by nasal swab PCR, and mild disease was recorded in about 9 of these patients and severe disease in one. In the convalescent cohort there were six males and four females, among whom were two Hispanic individuals, seven Caucasians, two Asians and one multiracial person. Each participant got two doses of either the Pfizer-BioNTech BNT162b2 vaccine (n=8) or the Moderna mRNA-1273 vaccine (n=2). Post-COVID blood samples were collected from convalescent patients a median of around 96 days after diagnosis, with a range of about 30 to 170 days. Post-vaccine blood samples were obtained a median of about 77 days after the second vaccine dose, with a range of about 13 to 250 days. Overlapping spike peptide pools from SARS-CoV-2 and from the common cold coronaviruses HCoV-NL63, HCoV-OC43 and HCoV-229E were used as culture stimuli. In control cultures, a CEFX viral epitope pool was used as positive control, an HIV-1 Nef peptide pool was used as negative control, or no peptide was added. In approximately ten COVID-19 convalescent patients and a handful of infection-naive healthy vaccine recipients, the spike-specific CD4+ TCR repertoire before mRNA vaccination was compared with the repertoire after mRNA vaccination.

CDR1 and CDR2 are read off the germline V gene as MNHNS and SASEGT. V loses 6 bases at its end and J loses 0 bases; junction bases beyond the gene matches: 4. The CDR3 runs 15 residues from the cysteine to the phenylalanine. Of the read, only the CDR3 DNA is kept; its 45 bases are in frame from base 1. A note on this clonotype: What antigen it recognizes has not been identified. Within one base of it there is no much larger clone, and no base qualities were kept.

Library creation used PCR. At the Johns Hopkins FTIC core, DNA from the cultured CD4+ T cells underwent TCR sequencing with the Oncomine TCR Beta short-read assay. The QIAamp micro DNA kit was used to extract genomic DNA from the cultured CD4+ T cells. Oncomine TCR Beta libraries from cultured CD4+ T cells were pooled with unique dual indexes and sequenced on an Illumina iSeq 100. In the original analysis: Non-productive sequences were removed, and CDR3s not starting with C, not ending with F or W, or shorter than 7 amino acids were discarded. Antigen-specific clonotypes were identified with the MANAFEST web application by comparing peptide-stimulated wells with reference and other culture wells. An FDR below 0.05, an odds ratio above 5, and a productive frequency above 0.1% in at least two of three replicate wells were required for clones to be considered positive. A clonotype counted as cross-reactive if it showed significant expansion both in the SARS-CoV-2 spike wells and in at least one common cold coronavirus spike condition. Using R version 3.6.1, CDR3 homology was evaluated through Levenshtein distances (stringdist) along with unrooted phylogenetic trees (ape). TCRdb ran its own pipeline on the public reads, namely fastp trimming at Q25 and MiXCR clone calling, and kept in-frame beta chains. Rows matching on CDR3 protein sequence are summarized as one entry with the most common DNA and genes. None of the V and J calls come from the authors' own analysis; TCRdb made them. For this sample the table gives fewer than 20,000 distinct CDR3 sequences, of which around 74% were detected only once. The ten largest account for under 20% of the sample.

This sample's treatment or condition label indicates: approximately nine-day PBMC culture with coronavirus spike peptide pools or control peptides (ViraFEST assay). The ViraFEST assay was used in the study, in which antigen-specific T cells were expanded with peptide pools and expanded clonotypes were subsequently identified by TCR sequencing. The convalescent patients' positive SARS-CoV-2 PCR tests were from March to December 2020, which was before the Alpha, Beta and Delta variants emerged in the United States. Each well held roughly 2.2 million PBMCs cultured in IMDM containing around 5% human AB serum and roughly 9.7 IU/ml IL-2, with 10 ug/ml peptide pools added. Half of the culture medium was replaced with fresh IL-2-containing medium on days 3 and 7. After 10 to 11 days of culture, CD4+ T cells were isolated by negative selection using the EasySep CD4+ T cell isolation kit. Ficoll-Paque Plus gradient centrifugation was used to isolate PBMCs from whole blood, and the isolated PBMCs were then either used fresh or cryopreserved at -140C. Each culture condition was generally run in triplicate wells.

Study-wide conclusions, independent of this receptor: In convalescent patients, nearly all vaccine-specific clones (304 of 307) were found to be mono-reactive for SARS-CoV-2 spike rather than cross-reactive with common cold coronaviruses. Relatively few convalescent patients were included in the study, and early timepoints after natural infection were not analyzed. An increase in the median number of SARS-CoV-2-reactive clonotypes from around 20 after infection to 35 to 40 after vaccination was observed, but the change was not found to be significant. Among the post-vaccine SARS-CoV-2-reactive clones in convalescent patients, a median approximately 86% showed up only after vaccination, which suggests vaccine-specific priming.

Source material: CD4+ T cells from blood, cultured in vitro. This clonotype originated in a human donor who had recovered from COVID-19. The receptor chain draws on TRBV6-1 and TRBJ1-5; 8 nucleotides in the junction match TRBD1. For the CDR3, the sequence is CASRPDRVSNQPQHF. The nucleotide sequence is given as TGTGCCAGCAGACCGGACAGGGTTAGCAATCAGCCCCAGCATTTT.